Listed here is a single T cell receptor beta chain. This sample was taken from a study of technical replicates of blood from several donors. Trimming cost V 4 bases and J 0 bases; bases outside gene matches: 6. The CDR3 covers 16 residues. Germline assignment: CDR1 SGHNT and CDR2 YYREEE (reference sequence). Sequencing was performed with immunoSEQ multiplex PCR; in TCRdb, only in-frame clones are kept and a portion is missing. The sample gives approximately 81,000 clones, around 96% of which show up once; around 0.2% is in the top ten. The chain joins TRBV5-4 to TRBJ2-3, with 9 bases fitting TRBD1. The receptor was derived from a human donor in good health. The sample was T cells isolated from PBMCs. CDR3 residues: CASSLPGQGSTDTQYF. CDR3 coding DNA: TGTGCCAGCAGCCTCCCGGGACAGGGAAGCACAGATACGCAGTATTTT.